This T cell receptor beta chain was recorded in a study of blood T cell repertoires in COVID-19. Germline CDR1 and CDR2: SEHNR and FQNEAQ (reference sequence). The CDR3 has 14 amino acids. V was clipped by 3 bases and J by 1 base, with 9 bases between them. Authors' analysis steps: Amplification with reference gene primers provided the estimates of nucleated cell counts. This table comes from immunoSEQ multiplex PCR, and its TCRdb copy is limited to in-frame clones, with some not included. V and J calls and clone size come straight from that table; D and trimming were deduced from the DNA. The table shows tens of thousands of clones, with around 83% occurring only once.

The chain has TRBV7-9 and TRBJ2-5, with D uncertain. This sequence was found in a man older than 75 with acute or convalescent COVID-19. Sequenced input: peripheral blood. The CDR3 is CASSFGLLQETQYF. Written as DNA, the CDR3 is TGTGCCAGCAGCTTTGGGCTCCTCCAAGAGACCCAGTACTTC.